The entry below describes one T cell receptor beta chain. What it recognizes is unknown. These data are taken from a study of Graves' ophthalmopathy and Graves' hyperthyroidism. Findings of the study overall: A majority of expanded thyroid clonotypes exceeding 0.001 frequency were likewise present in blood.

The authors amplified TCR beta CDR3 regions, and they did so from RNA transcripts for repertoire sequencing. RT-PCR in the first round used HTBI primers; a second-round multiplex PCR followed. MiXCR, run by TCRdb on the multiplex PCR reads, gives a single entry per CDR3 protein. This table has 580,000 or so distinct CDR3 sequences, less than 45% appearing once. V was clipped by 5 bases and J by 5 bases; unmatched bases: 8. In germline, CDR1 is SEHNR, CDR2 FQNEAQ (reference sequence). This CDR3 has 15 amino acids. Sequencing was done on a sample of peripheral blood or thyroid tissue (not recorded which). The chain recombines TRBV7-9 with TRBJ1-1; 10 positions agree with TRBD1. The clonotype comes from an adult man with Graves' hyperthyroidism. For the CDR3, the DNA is TGTGCCAGCAGCGGCCGGACAGGGGGAGAGACTGAAGCTTTCTTT. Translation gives CASSGRTGGETEAFF.